Listed here is a single T cell receptor (beta chain). Its antigen remains unknown. The treatment here: 15 to 20 received Ad26.COV2.S at low or high dose, single or two shots; several received placebo; per-sample allocation not given. Sampling occurred on day 63 after the first vaccine or placebo injection. Assay used: immunoSEQ multiplex PCR; TCRdb lists only in-frame clones, some missing. Of some 460,000 clones detected, 89% appear once; the ten largest clones hold 1.7%. These data are taken from a study of Ad26.COV2.S vaccination and SARS-CoV-2 variants. At the level of the study: Ad26.COV2.S, an intramuscular injection, was given once or twice 56 days apart. Study observations and caveats: The placebo group had lower spike-specific TCR breadth than the vaccine recipients did. Substantial breadth in spike-specific CD8+ and CD4+ T cell responses was reportedly seen after vaccination.

Germline CDR1 is SEHNR and CDR2 is FQNEAQ (reference sequence). The ends were cut back, 2 bases at V and 0 bases at J, with 10 bases in the middle. This CDR3 has 15 amino acids. The chain links TRBV7-9 to TRBJ1-1; D uncertain. The sequence was obtained from a person between 18 and 60 years old who received the Ad26.COV2.S COVID-19 vaccine or a placebo. The specimen was peripheral blood, collected in a trial of Ad26.COV2.S vaccine versus placebo. CDR3 sequence: CASSLKEPMNTEAFF. The CDR3 DNA is TGTGCCAGCAGCTTAAAAGAGCCGATGAACACTGAAGCTTTCTTT.